This is a list of T cell receptor beta chains from one sample in a study of human T cells and chemical hapten exposure. TCRdb itself ran the RACE reads through MiXCR, one entry per CDR3 protein. The sample records about 120,000 distinct CDR3 sequences, roughly 10% being singletons. This material consisted of whole blood, taken in connection with sensitization to the hapten diphenylcyclopropenone (DPC). These receptors were collected from a woman aged 50 to 60 with alopecia areata. Some clones in this sample may be carry-over from other donors' samples. CDR3s include the opening cysteine and the closing phenylalanine or tryptophan. A D gene is named only where the DNA matches it firmly. Size values are once, few and many counts, or a class for expanded clones, and some rows have none.

d_gene | abundance | j_gene | v_gene | CDR3aa | CDR3nt
TRBD2 | many | TRBJ2-3 | TRBV7-2 | CASSLQSGSSDTQYF | TGTGCCAGCAGCCTCCAAAGCGGGAGCTCAGATACGCAGTATTTT
. | . | TRBJ2-5 | TRBV28 | CASSLFQVAVSPEYPETQYF | TGTGCCAGCAGTTTATTTCAAGTAGCCGTCAGCCCGGAGTATCCTGAGACCCAGTACTTC
TRBD2 | once | TRBJ2-7 | TRBV4-3 | CASSPSREKSYEQYF | TGCGCCAGCAGCCCATCGCGGGAGAAATCCTACGAGCAGTACTTC
. | . | TRBJ1-6 | TRBV12-3/TRBV12-4 | CASSIGQQLNSPLHF | TGTGCCAGCAGTATCGGACAGCAGTTGAATTCACCCCTCCACTTT
. | many | TRBJ2-1 | TRBV11-3 | CASSQTGNEQFF | TGTGCCAGCAGCCAAACAGGGAATGAGCAGTTCTTC
. | . | TRBJ2-7 | TRBV6-5 | CASSYGGGEQYF | TGTGCCAGCAGTTACGGGGGAGGCGAGCAGTACTTC
TRBD1 | many | TRBJ1-6 | TRBV2 | CASSNQGQGDSPLHF | TGTGCCAGCAGTAACCAAGGACAGGGTGATTCACCCCTCCACTTT
. | few | TRBJ2-7 | TRBV12-5 | CASGLVLHEQYF | TGTGCTAGTGGTTTGGTATTGCACGAGCAGTACTTC
TRBD1 | many | TRBJ2-7 | TRBV9 | CASSATGTEQYF | TGTGCCAGCAGCGCGACAGGGACCGAGCAGTACTTC
. | . | TRBJ2-5 | TRBV12-3/TRBV12-4 | CASSLRGAETQYF | TGTGCCAGCAGTTTACGGGGGGCGGAGACCCAGTACTTC
TRBD1 | few | TRBJ1-4 | TRBV20-1 | CSAEGATTNEKLFF | TGCAGTGCCGAGGGGGCGACAACTAATGAAAAACTGTTTTTT
TRBD1 | . | TRBJ2-5 | TRBV5-1 | CASSSGTGSETQYF | TGCGCCAGCAGCTCCGGGACAGGTTCGGAGACCCAGTACTTC
. | . | TRBJ2-4 | TRBV7-2 | CASSLTGAQLF | TGTGCCAGCAGCTTAACGGGAGCACAACTCTTC
. | many | TRBJ1-2 | TRBV20-1 | CSGTQGVYGYTF | TGCAGTGGCACACAGGGAGTCTATGGCTACACCTTC
TRBD1 | many | TRBJ1-5 | TRBV27 | CASSFYGSQGGNQPQHF | TGTGCCAGCAGTTTTTACGGTTCCCAGGGGGGCAATCAGCCCCAGCATTTT
. | few | TRBJ1-1 | TRBV10-3 | CAISESRMGAFF | TGTGCCATCAGTGAGTCGAGGATGGGGGCTTTCTTT
. | . | TRBJ1-2 | TRBV29-1 | CSVNGEDSSNYGYTF | TGCAGCGTTAACGGAGAGGACAGTTCTAACTATGGCTACACCTTC
. | few | TRBJ1-1 | TRBV5-1 | CASSSSSRNTEAFF | TGCGCCAGCAGCTCGTCGAGCAGGAACACTGAAGCTTTCTTT